The sequence of this TCR beta chain was determined in a study of T-cell memory formation after mild COVID-19. Study-wide results and limits: CD4+ contracting clones were mainly CM and EM; CD8+ ones, EMRA.

Amplification by 5'RACE using constant-segment primers produced TCR alpha and TCR beta cDNA libraries that carried sample barcodes and UMIs. TCRdb re-analysed the 5' RACE reads in MiXCR, keeping a single row per CDR3 protein. The sample consists of about 90,000 distinct CDR3 sequences, around 15% of them appearing once. This clonotype came up many times. The antigen remains undetermined. The V and J ends lost 1 base and 8 bases respectively, with 14 bases between them. The CDR3 runs 14 residues. Germline-derived CDR1 and CDR2 are DFQATT and SNEGSKA (reference sequence). The V call is TRBV20-1, the J call TRBJ2-2; a weak D match, TRBD1 (5 bases). Specimen: PBMCs or a T cell subset sorted from them (not recorded which). The receptor was isolated from a man aged 18 to 35 who had mild COVID-19 (a few samples of this study predate the infection). Cell type and time point are not known. CDR3 amino acids: CSARGTSNKGELFF. CDR3 sequence (DNA): TGCAGTGCTAGAGGGACATCCAATAAAGGGGAGCTGTTTTTT.